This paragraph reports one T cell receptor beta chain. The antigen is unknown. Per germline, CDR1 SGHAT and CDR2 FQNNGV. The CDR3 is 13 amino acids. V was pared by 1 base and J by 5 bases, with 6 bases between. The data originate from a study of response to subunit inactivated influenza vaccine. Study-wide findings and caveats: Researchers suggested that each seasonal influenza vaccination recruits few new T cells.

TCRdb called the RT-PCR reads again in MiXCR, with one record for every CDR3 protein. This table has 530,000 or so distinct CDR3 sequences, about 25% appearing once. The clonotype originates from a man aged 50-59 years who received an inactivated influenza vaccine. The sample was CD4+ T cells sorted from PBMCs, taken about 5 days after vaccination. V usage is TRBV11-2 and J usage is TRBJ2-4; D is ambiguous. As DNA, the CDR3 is TGTGCCAGCAGCTTAGTTCAGGAAAACATTCAGTACTTC. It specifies CASSLVQENIQYF.